These 26 T cell receptor beta chains were all obtained from the same sample, sequenced in a study of blood T cells in healthy people across ages (dated by TCRdb to between 2014 and 2017). Library prep was done by 5' RACE. Data came from an Illumina HiSeq 2500. A second roughly 6 to 12 cycle PCR used a sample-barcoded 5' primer and a J-beta primer mix. The public reads were reanalyzed by TCRdb: fastp trimming at Q25, MiXCR alignment, in-frame beta chains only. Rows merge per CDR3 protein into single entries with the most common DNA and genes. The sample table shows 650,000 to 1,000,000 distinct CDR3 sequences, and about 36% are seen once. The ten largest clones capture around 13% of the sample. Sequencing input: blood. These receptors all come from a man younger than 35 in good health.

Notes on this clonotype: This may be a read error: a much more frequent sequence differs by one nucleotide. This chain links TRBV29-1 with TRBJ2-1; 10 nucleotides line up with TRBD2. Gene TRBJ2-7 matches the end of the DNA better, so the J call may be wrong. Germline values: CDR1 SQVTM, CDR2 ANQGSEA. The CDR3 runs 17 residues. The CDR3 region is CSVDLLGTSANYNEQYF. In DNA form, the CDR3 reads TGCAGCGTTGACCTGCTAGGGACTAGCGCTAACTACAATGAGCAGTACTTC.

This clonotype was seen repeatedly, ten times or more. The V call is TRBV20-1, the J call TRBJ2-5; D unresolved. The V gene's germline CDR1 is DFQATT and CDR2 SNEGSKA (reference sequence). Trimming pared 4 bases from V and 2 bases from J, leaving 17 bases between. CDR3 length equals 15 residues. The CDR3 here is CSATRAWGSQETQYF. The CDR3 region has the DNA TGCAGTGCTACTAGAGCTTGGGGATCTCAAGAGACCCAGTACTTC.

This chain joins TRBV20-1 and TRBJ1-5, with 7 bases aligning to TRBD1. Per the germline V gene, CDR1 is DFQATT and CDR2 is SNEGSKA (reference sequence). This CDR3 spans 14 amino acids. J was trimmed by 4 bases and V by 0 bases; bases with no gene match: 3. CDR3 loop: CSARDGTDNQPQHF. CDR3 coding DNA: TGCAGTGCTAGAGATGGGACAGATAATCAGCCCCAGCATTTT.

This clonotype was counted a few times. V is TRBV20-1 and J is TRBJ1-5, with 9 nucleotides matching TRBD1. The CDR3 extends over 15 amino acids. The J segment lost 4 bases and the V segment lost 3 bases, leaving 7 bases of the junction unmatched. The germline V gene has CDR1 DFQATT and CDR2 SNEGSKA (reference sequence). CDR3 bases: TGCAGTGCTAGGGACTACAGGGGGCGGAATCAGCCCCAGCATTTT. Its protein product is CSARDYRGRNQPQHF.

V gene TRBV12-3 or TRBV12-4 combines with J gene TRBJ1-2, with 7 nucleotides matching TRBD1. This CDR3 is built from 14 residues. The V segment lost 8 bases and the J segment 4 bases; nucleotides outside the gene matches: 10. DNA of the CDR3: TGTGCCAGCCCCGCTCCGGGACAGACCTATGGCTACACCTTC. This gives the protein CASPAPGQTYGYTF.

This chain links TRBV7-2 with TRBJ2-3; D perhaps matches TRBD2 (7 bases). The CDR3 spans 16 residues. CDR1 is SGHTA, CDR2 FQGNSA, per germline. Trimming pared 1 base from V and 10 bases from J, leaving 21 bases between. The CDR3 DNA reads as TGTGCCAGCAGCTTAGATACTGAAGGGGGGGGCGTGGCGCAGTATTTT. Amino acid sequence: CASSLDTEGGGVAQYF.

In DNA, the CDR3 is TGCAGTGCCACAGACGGAAATCAGCCCCAGCATTTT. Its protein product is CSATDGNQPQHF. The chain couples TRBV20-1 to TRBJ1-5; D not certain. Between the trimmed V and J ends, which lost 6 bases and 4 bases, there was a span of 10 bases. This CDR3 comprises 12 residues. From germline, CDR1 is DFQATT and CDR2 SNEGSKA (reference sequence).

This clonotype turned up a few times. The chain has TRBV25-1 and TRBJ1-4; D gene uncertain. V shed 2 bases and J shed 3 bases, with 10 bases lying between them. Germline V CDR1 and CDR2: MGHDK, SYGVNS. This CDR3 is built from 15 residues. The CDR3 DNA reads TGTGCCAGCAGTGAAAATGTGGGTTCTAATGAAAAACTGTTTTTT. Amino acids: CASSENVGSNEKLFF.

This clonotype was detected a few times. This chain uses TRBV30 with TRBJ2-1; D unclear. The germline V gene has CDR1 GTSNPN and CDR2 SVGIG (reference sequence). V was cut by 1 base and J by 7 bases, with 8 bases left in between. This CDR3 is 12 amino acids long. CDR3 in amino acids: CAWSARWNEQFF. The CDR3 DNA reads TGTGCCTGGAGTGCCCGCTGGAATGAGCAGTTCTTC.

Of note for this clonotype: A much larger clone lies a single base off, so this may be a read error. The V and J genes are TRBV12-3 or TRBV12-4 and TRBJ1-1; unclear D gene. CDR3 length equals 14 residues. V lost 5 bases and J 0 bases, leaving 10 bases between the germline ends. The CDR3 nucleotides read TGTGCCAGCAGTATTAGTACAGTGAACACTGAAGCTTTCTTT. It encodes CASSISTVNTEAFF.

This sequence joins TRBV4-1 and TRBJ1-3; no clear D. The germline V and J ends were trimmed by 4 bases and 8 bases, with 12 bases remaining between them. This CDR3 is built from 13 residues. Germline V lookup: CDR1 MGHRA, CDR2 YSYEKL. The CDR3 is CASSPGDYDTIYF. DNA for the CDR3: TGCGCCAGCAGCCCAGGAGACTATGACACCATATATTTT.

The V call is TRBV7-2, the J call TRBJ1-2; D is perhaps TRBD1 (6 bases). The CDR3 runs to 15 residues. Trimming stripped 4 bases from V and 5 bases from J, with 17 bases between. CDR1 and CDR2 from the germline V gene are SGHTA and FQGNSA. The CDR3 sequence: CASSSATGWEYGYTF. The CDR3 coding sequence is TGTGCCAGCAGCTCCGCTACAGGGTGGGAATATGGCTACACCTTC.

The chain has TRBV7-9 and TRBJ2-5; D tentatively reads TRBD1 or TRBD2 (6 bases each). The DNA matches TRBJ2-7 better at its end, which makes the J call doubtful. Germline V gene data show CDR1 as SEHNR and CDR2 as FQNEAQ (reference sequence). The CDR3 contains 16 residues. This CDR3 reads CASSSPRGQLGDEQYF. CDR3 DNA sequence: TGTGCCAGCAGCTCCCCCCGGGGGCAATTGGGAGACGAGCAGTACTTC.

Notes on this clonotype: A much larger clone differs by one base, so this may be a read error. The chain carries TRBV12-3 or TRBV12-4 and TRBJ2-1, with 7 bases that match TRBD1. The J call could be wrong; TRBJ2-7 is a better fit for the DNA end. The CDR3 spans 15 residues. The CDR3 coding sequence is TGTGCCAGCAGACCGACAGGGAGCTCCTACAATGAGCAGTACTTC. It specifies CASRPTGSSYNEQYF.

This clonotype was detected ten times or more. The chain has TRBV20-1 and TRBJ2-1; 7 positions match TRBD1. V lost 0 bases to trimming and J lost 10 bases; unmatched junction nucleotides: 3. The CDR3 length is 12 residues. Germline lookup yields CDR1 DFQATT and CDR2 SNEGSKA (reference sequence). CDR3 in DNA: TGCAGTGCTAGAGATCTGACAGGGGAGCAGTTCTTC. This gives the protein CSARDLTGEQFF.

The CDR3 loop is CASSRIGNEQYF. The CDR3 DNA is TGTGCCAGCAGCCGCATAGGGAACGAGCAGTACTTC. The chain has TRBV7-2 and TRBJ2-7, with D uncertain. The CDR3 covers 12 residues. CDR1 SGHTA and CDR2 FQGNSA come from the germline V gene. Deletions cut 5 bases from V and 5 bases from J, with 10 bases between. Looking up the rest from reference TRBV7-2 and TRBJ2-7 gives the full variable domain: GAGVSQSPSNKVTEKGKDVELRCDPISGHTALYWYRQSLGQGLEFLIYFQGNSAPDKSGLPSDRFSAERTGGSVSTLTIQRTQQEDSAVYLCASSRIGNEQYFGPGTRLTVT.

Worth noting for this clonotype: This likely comes from a read error, as the CDR3 has no conserved phenylalanine or tryptophan at its end. The limits of the CDR3 on the DNA are not certain, so only TCRdb's listed CDR3 is given. CDR3 in amino acids: CASSLAQGLGYTFGS. The chain employs TRBV7-2 and TRBJ2-1; TRBD1, the table's D call, was not compared with the DNA. The CDR3 sequence runs 15 residues, both termini included. Germline values: CDR1 SGHTA, CDR2 FQGNSA.

This clonotype was seen a few times. This chain joins TRBV9 and TRBJ2-3; D is possibly TRBD1 (5 bases). The V end was cut by 4 bases, the J end by 2 bases, with 8 bases between. The CDR3 sequence is 13 residues long. Germline CDR1 and CDR2: SGDLS and YYNGEE. The CDR3 reads CASSRTFTDTQYF. The CDR3 DNA follows: TGTGCCAGCAGCCGGACATTCACAGATACGCAGTATTTT.

J is TRBJ1-4 and V is TRBV6-5, with D perhaps TRBD1 (5 bases). The CDR3 has 14 residues. Deletions cut 10 bases from V and 10 bases from J, with 22 bases between. The germline V gene has CDR1 MNHEY and CDR2 SVGAGI. The chain's CDR3 is CANRTGSTFGKLFF. CDR3 coding DNA: TGTGCCAACAGGACTGGTTCGACTTTTGGAAAACTGTTTTTT.

At least ten counts were recorded for this clonotype. This sequence joins TRBV7-2 and TRBJ1-2; the D gene is possibly TRBD1 (5 bases). This CDR3 region has 13 residues. V lost 6 bases to trimming and J lost 1 base, with 9 bases between them. Germline-derived CDR1 and CDR2 are SGHTA and FQGNSA. CDR3 protein: CASSPRVNYGYTF. The CDR3 region has the DNA TGTGCCAGCAGTCCCAGGGTTAACTATGGCTACACCTTC. Full variable domain (outside the CDR3, taken from reference TRBV7-2 and TRBJ1-2): GAGVSQSPSNKVTEKGKDVELRCDPISGHTALYWYRQSLGQGLEFLIYFQGNSAPDKSGLPSDRFSAERTGGSVSTLTIQRTQQEDSAVYLCASSPRVNYGYTFGSGTRLTVV.

Ten or more counts support this clonotype. Its ends do not fully match the called genes, so a read error is possible. The V gene is TRBV7-2, the J gene TRBJ2-3; the match to TRBD2 covers 10 bases. The CDR3 is made up of 16 amino acids. Germline loops: CDR1 SGHTA, CDR2 FQGNSA. The CDR3 sequence is CASTLAGGAVTDTQYF. In DNA form, the CDR3 reads TGTGCCAGCACCTTAGCGGGGGGCGCTGTGACAGATACGCAGTATTTT.

The chain uses TRBV9 and TRBJ2-1, with D perhaps assigned TRBD1 or TRBD2 (5 bases each). The CDR3 totals 15 residues. CDR1 is SGDLS and CDR2 is YYNGEE in the germline V gene. The V end lost 5 bases, the J end lost 0 bases, and 12 bases lay between the germline ends. The CDR3, as DNA: TGTGCCAGCAGGGGGGAGAGTAGCTCCTACAATGAGCAGTTCTTC. This encodes CASRGESSSYNEQFF.

V gene TRBV6-5 combines with J gene TRBJ1-1, with 9 bases that match TRBD1. V lost 6 bases to trimming and J lost 11 bases; unmatched junction nucleotides: 4. CDR3 size: 11 residues. Germline CDR1 is MNHEY and CDR2 is SVGAGI. DNA of the CDR3: TGTGCCAGCAGGCGACAGGGGGATGCTTTCTTT. This gives the protein CASRRQGDAFF.

Ten or more counts support this clonotype. This chain joins TRBV4-3 and TRBJ1-1, with a possible D match to TRBD1 (5 bases). Trimming stripped 4 bases from V and 0 bases from J, with 18 bases between. This CDR3 has 17 residues. Germline lookup yields CDR1 LGHNA and CDR2 YSLEER. Here the CDR3 DNA reads TGCGCCAGCAGCCGCGGGGCAGATGATACTCTGAACACTGAAGCTTTCTTT. Protein: CASSRGADDTLNTEAFF.

This clonotype was counted a single time. CDR3 DNA sequence: TGTGCCAGCAGTTACCATTATCGCGGGACAGCTAACACTGAAGCTTTCTTT. Its protein product is CASSYHYRGTANTEAFF. This chain joins TRBV6-5 and TRBJ1-1, with 7 bases aligning to TRBD1. CDR3 size: 17 residues. V shed 2 bases and J 2 bases; nucleotides not matched to a gene: 11. Germline V lookup: CDR1 MNHEY, CDR2 SVGAGI.

This chain links TRBV4-1 with TRBJ2-5, with D possibly TRBD2 on 6 matching bases. Germline V CDR1 and CDR2: MGHRA, YSYEKL. The CDR3 runs 15 residues. The ends were cut back, 0 bases at V and 11 bases at J, with 19 bases in the middle. The CDR3 nucleotides are TGCGCCAGCAGCCAAGAGATGCGGACTACAAATGAGCAGTACTTC. It is translated as CASSQEMRTTNEQYF.